The source of this T cell receptor beta chain is a study of T cells after yellow fever vaccination. Study results and caveats: Of the clonotypes, a small share occurred in both CD4 and CD8 compartments. Post-booster reappearance was seen for most primary-vaccination clones (about 96% CD4, around 90% CD8). Researchers cautioned that FACS-sorted repertoires could harbor abundant clonotypes contaminating from the bulk population.

The CDR3 covers 14 residues. Per germline, CDR1 MNHEY and CDR2 SVGAGI. V was clipped by 2 bases and J by 0 bases, with 5 bases between them. TCR cDNA, made by 5'RACE template switching, carried an added universal primer site and UMIs. One entry per CDR3 protein, called by TCRdb with MiXCR from the 5' RACE reads. The repertoire has 110,000 to 150,000 distinct CDR3 sequences, about 7% of them found once; the top ten carry approximately 0.59%. This clonotype was counted ten times or more. Its target is not known. The chain is built from TRBV6-5 and TRBJ1-3; the D is unclear. This sample comprised CD4+ T cells sorted from PBMCs, obtained 10 days after the yellow fever booster vaccination. This receptor was taken from a man younger than 40 who received the YFV17D yellow fever vaccine. The CDR3 protein is CASSYGDSGNTIYF. As DNA, the CDR3 is TGTGCCAGCAGTTACGGGGACTCTGGAAACACCATATATTTT.